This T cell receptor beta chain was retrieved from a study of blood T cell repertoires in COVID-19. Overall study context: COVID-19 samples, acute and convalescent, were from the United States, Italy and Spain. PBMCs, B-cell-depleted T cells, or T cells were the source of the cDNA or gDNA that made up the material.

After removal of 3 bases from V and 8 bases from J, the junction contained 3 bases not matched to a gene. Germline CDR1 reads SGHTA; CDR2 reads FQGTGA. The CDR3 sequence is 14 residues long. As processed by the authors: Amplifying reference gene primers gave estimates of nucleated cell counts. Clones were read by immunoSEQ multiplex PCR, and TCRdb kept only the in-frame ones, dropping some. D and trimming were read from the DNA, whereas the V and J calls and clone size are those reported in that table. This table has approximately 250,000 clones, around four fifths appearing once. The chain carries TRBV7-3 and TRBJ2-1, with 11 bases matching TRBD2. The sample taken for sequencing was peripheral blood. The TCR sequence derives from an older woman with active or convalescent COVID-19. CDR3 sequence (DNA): TGTGCCAGCAGCTTTAGCGGGAGGGGCGATGAGCAGTTCTTC. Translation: CASSFSGRGDEQFF.